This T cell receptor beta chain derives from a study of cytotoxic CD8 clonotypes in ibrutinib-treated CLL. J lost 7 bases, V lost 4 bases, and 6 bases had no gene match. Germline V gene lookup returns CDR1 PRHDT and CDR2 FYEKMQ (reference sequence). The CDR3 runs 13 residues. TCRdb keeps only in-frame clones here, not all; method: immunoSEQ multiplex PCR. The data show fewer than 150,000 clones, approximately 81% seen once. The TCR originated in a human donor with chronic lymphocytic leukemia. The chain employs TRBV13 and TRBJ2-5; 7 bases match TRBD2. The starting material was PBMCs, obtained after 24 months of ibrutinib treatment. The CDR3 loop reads CASSSGGSGTQYF. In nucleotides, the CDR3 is TGTGCCAGCAGCTCGGGGGGTAGCGGGACCCAGTACTTC.